Below, 5 T cell receptor beta chains from the same sample are listed, as sequenced in a study of early T cells in non-severe SARS-CoV-2 infection. Each CDR3 protein is one row after TCRdb ran MiXCR on the 5' RACE reads. Among about 77,000 distinct CDR3 sequences listed, around a tenth were seen once. Sequencing was carried out using whole blood. The receptors here all came from an adult who was a healthcare worker with PCR-confirmed SARS-CoV-2 infection or an uninfected control (not recorded which).

This clonotype was counted only a few times. This chain uses TRBV28 with TRBJ2-3; 11 bases are a match to TRBD2. The CDR3 runs 16 residues. Per germline, CDR1 MDHEN and CDR2 SYDVKM. J gave up 5 bases and V 4 bases, and 8 bases lay outside the gene matches. The DNA of the CDR3 is TGTGCCAGCAGTTCCTTAGCGGGAGGGGGGAAAGATACGCAGTATTTT. Translated, it gives CASSSLAGGGKDTQYF.

In this sample, this clonotype turned up many times. The chain combines TRBV15 with TRBJ2-4, with 10 nucleotides matching TRBD2. The CDR3 is 14 residues long. Germline V gene sequence: CDR1 LNHNV, CDR2 YYDKDF (reference sequence). V was clipped by 1 base and J by 6 bases; unmatched bases: 0. CDR3 sequence: CATSRASGGNIQYF. The CDR3 nucleotides read TGTGCCACCAGCAGAGCTAGCGGGGGAAACATTCAGTACTTC.

This clonotype was detected ten times or more. The genes are TRBV4-2 and TRBJ2-1; 11 bases match TRBD2. The V gene end was trimmed by 0 bases and the J gene end by 10 bases; junction bases not matched to a gene: 14. The CDR3 length is 18 residues. Germline CDR1 and CDR2: LGHNA and YNFKEQ. CDR3 DNA: TGTGCCAGCAGCCAAGAGGTGGCTAGCGGGAGGAAAATAGGGGAGCAGTTCTTC. This translates into CASSQEVASGRKIGEQFF.

This clonotype came up many times. CDR3 residues: CASSSTAYEQYF. The CDR3 DNA sequence: TGTGCCAGCAGCTCGACAGCCTACGAGCAGTACTTC. The chain is built from TRBV7-2 and TRBJ2-7; TRBD1 might be the D (5 bases). Trimming stripped 4 bases from V and 2 bases from J, with 6 bases between. Germline V gene sequence: CDR1 SGHTA, CDR2 FQGNSA. The CDR3 consists of 12 residues.

The chain employs TRBV28 and TRBJ2-4; 7 nucleotides agree with TRBD2. V shed 3 bases, J shed 7 bases, and the junction held 6 bases outside the gene matches. Germline V gene lookup returns CDR1 MDHEN and CDR2 SYDVKM. The CDR3 extends over 14 amino acids. DNA of the CDR3: TGTGCCAGCAGTTTGGGAGGGCCACGGAACATTCAGTACTTC. Translated: CASSLGGPRNIQYF.